This T cell receptor beta chain was documented in a study of cytomegalovirus exposure and HLA in healthy donors. General study points: Highly shared sequence variants in one cluster were likely a sequencing artifact.

Germline CDR1 and CDR2: SQVTM and ANQGSEA. The V gene lost 4 bases and the J gene lost 2 bases, with 8 bases spanning the gap. The length of the CDR3 is 12 residues. PCR primers comprised 60 Vbeta and 13 Jbeta primers. Method: immunoSEQ multiplex PCR; TCRdb's copy keeps in-frame clones and lacks some. The sample has around 150,000 clones, roughly two thirds seen once; the top ten hold roughly 1.8%. As concerns this clone: Its antigen is as yet unknown.

The receptor's source is a male donor in good health and CMV-seronegative. The sample consisted of PBMCs. V usage is TRBV29-1 and J usage is TRBJ1-2; D unclear. The CDR3 spells CSVALVNYGYTF. CDR3 sequence (DNA): TGCAGCGTTGCCCTAGTCAACTATGGCTACACCTTC.